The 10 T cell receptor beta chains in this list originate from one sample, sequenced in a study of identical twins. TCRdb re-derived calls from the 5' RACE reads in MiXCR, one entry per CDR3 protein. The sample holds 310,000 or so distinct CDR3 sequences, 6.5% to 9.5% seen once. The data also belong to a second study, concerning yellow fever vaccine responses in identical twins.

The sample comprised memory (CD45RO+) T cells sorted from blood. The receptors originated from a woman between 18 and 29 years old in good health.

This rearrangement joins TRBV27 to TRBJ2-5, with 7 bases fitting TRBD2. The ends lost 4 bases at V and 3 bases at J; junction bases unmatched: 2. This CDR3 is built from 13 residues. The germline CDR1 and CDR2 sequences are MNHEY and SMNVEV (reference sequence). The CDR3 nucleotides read TGTGCCAGCAGTTGGGGAGGGAAAGAGACCCAGTACTTC. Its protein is CASSWGGKETQYF.

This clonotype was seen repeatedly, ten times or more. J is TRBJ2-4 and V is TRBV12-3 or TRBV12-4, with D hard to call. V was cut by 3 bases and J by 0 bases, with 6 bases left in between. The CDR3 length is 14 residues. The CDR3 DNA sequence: TGTGCCAGCAGTTTTGGTGTAGCCAAAAACATTCAGTACTTC. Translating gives CASSFGVAKNIQYF.

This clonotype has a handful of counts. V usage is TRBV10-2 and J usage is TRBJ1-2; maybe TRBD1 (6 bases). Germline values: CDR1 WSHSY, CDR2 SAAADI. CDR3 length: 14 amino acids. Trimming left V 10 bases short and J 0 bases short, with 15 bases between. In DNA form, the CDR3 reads TGCGCCAACTTCCGGGACAACCCTAACTATGGCTACACCTTC. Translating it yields CANFRDNPNYGYTF.

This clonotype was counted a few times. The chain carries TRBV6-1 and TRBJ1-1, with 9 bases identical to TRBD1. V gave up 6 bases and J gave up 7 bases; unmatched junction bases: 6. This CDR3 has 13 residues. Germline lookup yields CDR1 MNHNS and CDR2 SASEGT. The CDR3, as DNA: TGTGCCAGCAGCATGACAGGGGGGGGTGAAGCTTTCTTT. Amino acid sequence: CASSMTGGGEAFF.

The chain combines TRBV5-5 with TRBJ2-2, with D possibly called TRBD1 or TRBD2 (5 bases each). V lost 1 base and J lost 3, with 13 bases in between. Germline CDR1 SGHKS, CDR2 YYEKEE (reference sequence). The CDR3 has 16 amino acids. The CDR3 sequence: CASSLWGSRDTGELFF. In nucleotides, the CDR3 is TGTGCCAGCAGCTTGTGGGGGTCCAGGGACACCGGGGAGCTGTTTTTT.

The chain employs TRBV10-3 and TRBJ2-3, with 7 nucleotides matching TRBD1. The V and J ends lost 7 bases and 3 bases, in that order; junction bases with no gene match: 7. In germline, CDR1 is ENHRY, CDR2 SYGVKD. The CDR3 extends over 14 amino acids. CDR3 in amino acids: CAIMRGQGTDTQYF. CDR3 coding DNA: TGTGCCATCATGAGGGGGCAGGGGACAGATACGCAGTATTTT.

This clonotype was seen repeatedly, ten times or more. The CDR3 nucleotides read TGCGCCAGCAGCTTAAGGGGGACGAGCTCTGGGGCCAACGTCCTGACTTTC. Protein product: CASSLRGTSSGANVLTF. This chain joins TRBV5-1 and TRBJ2-6; D might be TRBD1 (6 bases). In germline, CDR1 is SGHRS, CDR2 YFSETQ. The length of the CDR3 is 17 residues. V shed 2 bases and J shed 0 bases, with 12 bases lying between them. The complete variable domain, with remaining parts taken from reference TRBV5-1 and TRBJ2-6, reads KAGVTQTPRYLIKTRGQQVTLSCSPISGHRSVSWYQQTPGQGLQFLFEYFSETQRNKGNFPGRFSGRQFSNSRSEMNVSTLELGDSALYLCASSLRGTSSGANVLTFGAGSRLTVL.

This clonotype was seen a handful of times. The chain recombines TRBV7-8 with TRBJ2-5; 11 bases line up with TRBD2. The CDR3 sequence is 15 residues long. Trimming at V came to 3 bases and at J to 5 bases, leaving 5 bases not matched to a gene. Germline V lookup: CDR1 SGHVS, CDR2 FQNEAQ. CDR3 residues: CASSFLAGGWETQYF. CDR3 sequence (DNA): TGTGCCAGCAGCTTCCTAGCGGGGGGTTGGGAGACCCAGTACTTC.

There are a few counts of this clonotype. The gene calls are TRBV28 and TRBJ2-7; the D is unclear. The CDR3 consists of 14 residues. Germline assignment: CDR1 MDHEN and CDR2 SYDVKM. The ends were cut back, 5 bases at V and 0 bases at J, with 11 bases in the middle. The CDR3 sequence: CASSPRYGSYEQYF. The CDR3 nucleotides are TGTGCCAGCAGTCCCCGATACGGCTCCTACGAGCAGTACTTC. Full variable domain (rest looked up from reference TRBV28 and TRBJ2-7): DVKVTQSSRYLVKRTGEKVFLECVQDMDHENMFWYRQDPGLGLRLIYFSYDVKMKEKGDIPEGYSVSREKKERFSLILESASTNQTSMYLCASSPRYGSYEQYFGPGTRLTVT.

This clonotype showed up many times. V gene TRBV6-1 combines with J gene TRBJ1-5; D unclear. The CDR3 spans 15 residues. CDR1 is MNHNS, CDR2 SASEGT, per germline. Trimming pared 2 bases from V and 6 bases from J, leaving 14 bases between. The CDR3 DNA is TGTGCCAGCAGTGAACCGGCCAGCGAAAGTCAGCCCCAGCATTTT. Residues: CASSEPASESQPQHF.